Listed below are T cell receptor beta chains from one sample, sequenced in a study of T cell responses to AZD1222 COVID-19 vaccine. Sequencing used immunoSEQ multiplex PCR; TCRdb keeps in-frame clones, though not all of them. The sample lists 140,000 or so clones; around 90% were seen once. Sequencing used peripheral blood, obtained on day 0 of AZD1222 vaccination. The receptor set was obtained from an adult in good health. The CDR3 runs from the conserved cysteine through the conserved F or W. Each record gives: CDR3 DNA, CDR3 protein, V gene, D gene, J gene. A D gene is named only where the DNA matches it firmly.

CDR3 DNA: TGTGCCACGTCCCAGGGACTCCGAGGAGAGCAGTACTTC; CDR3 protein: CATSQGLRGEQYF; V gene: TRBV6-5; D gene: .; J gene: TRBJ2-7
CDR3 DNA: TGTGCCAGCAGCCAAGACTCCGTTGCAGGGAATGGCTACACCTTC; CDR3 protein: CASSQDSVAGNGYTF; V gene: TRBV3-1/TRBV3-2; D gene: .; J gene: TRBJ1-2
CDR3 DNA: TGTGCCAGCAGCGTTGGCCCGGGGGGCTACACCTTC; CDR3 protein: CASSVGPGGYTF; V gene: TRBV9; D gene: .; J gene: TRBJ1-2
CDR3 DNA: TGTGCCATCAGTGAGTCGGGGACTAGCGGGAGTAGTAATGAGCAGTTCTTC; CDR3 protein: CAISESGTSGSSNEQFF; V gene: TRBV10-3; D gene: TRBD2; J gene: TRBJ2-1
CDR3 DNA: TGTGCCAGCAGCCCCGACCCGGGGCTAGCGGGAGAAAAGTTCTACAATGAGCAGTTCTTC; CDR3 protein: CASSPDPGLAGEKFYNEQFF; V gene: TRBV9; D gene: TRBD2; J gene: TRBJ2-1
CDR3 DNA: TGCGCCAGCATGTTCGCTGGGGGCCTCAATCAGCCCCAGCATTTT; CDR3 protein: CASMFAGGLNQPQHF; V gene: TRBV23-1; D gene: .; J gene: TRBJ1-5
CDR3 DNA: TGCGCCAGCAGCAACGGGACTCAATACAATGAGCAGTTCTTC; CDR3 protein: CASSNGTQYNEQFF; V gene: TRBV5-1; D gene: .; J gene: TRBJ2-1
CDR3 DNA: TGTGCCAGCAGCCTCAGGACAGGAAGCCAAGAGACCCAGTACTTC; CDR3 protein: CASSLRTGSQETQYF; V gene: TRBV7-7; D gene: TRBD1; J gene: TRBJ2-5
CDR3 DNA: TGTGCCAGCAGTGGTCAGGGGACCGGCGGTGAAAAACTGTTTTTT; CDR3 protein: CASSGQGTGGEKLFF; V gene: TRBV28; D gene: .; J gene: TRBJ1-4
CDR3 DNA: TGTGCCAGCAGGACAGGCGTGAACACTGAAGCTTTCTTT; CDR3 protein: CASRTGVNTEAFF; V gene: TRBV7-9; D gene: .; J gene: TRBJ1-1